These T cell receptor beta chains were read from a single sample in a study of blood T cells in healthy people across ages. TCRdb reanalysed the 5' RACE reads using MiXCR and keeps one entry per CDR3 protein. The sample has 800,000 to 950,000 distinct CDR3 sequences, roughly 35% seen once. The sample consisted of blood. The receptor source for this set is a man younger than 30 in good health. Both conserved end residues are part of each CDR3. D genes are given only for firm matches. Only part of the rows carry a size: once, few, many, or a class if the clone is expanded.

V gene	D gene	J gene	clone size	CDR3 DNA	CDR3 protein
TRBV7-6	-	TRBJ2-6	-	TGTGCCAGCAGCCCCACCTACCTCGGTGGGGCCAACGTCCTGACTTTC	CASSPTYLGGANVLTF
TRBV7-6	TRBD1	TRBJ1-1	-	TGTGCCAGCAGCAACGGCAGGGGGGCTTTCTTT	CASSNGRGAFF
TRBV7-9	-	TRBJ1-2	-	TGTGCCAGCAGCCCGCGGACATGTGGCTACACCTTC	CASSPRTCGYTF
TRBV29-1	-	TRBJ1-1	-	TGCAGCTCCATTCTCACAGGGAACACTGAAGCTTTCTTT	CSSILTGNTEAFF
TRBV5-6	TRBD1	TRBJ1-2	few	TGTGCCAGCAGACCTGGGACAGGAGTTAACTATGGCTACACCTTC	CASRPGTGVNYGYTF
TRBV12-3/TRBV12-4	-	TRBJ2-1	-	TGTGCCAGCAGTGCCTCCGAGACAGAGACGTACAATGAGCAGTTCTTC	CASSASETETYNEQFF
TRBV29-1	-	TRBJ2-3	few	TGCAGCGTTGGAGGATCCGCGGGGGATACGCAGTATTTT	CSVGGSAGDTQYF
TRBV29-1	-	TRBJ1-4	few	TGCAGCGTTGAAGCTCGGGAGGAAGGGAGCAAACTGTTTTTT	CSVEAREEGSKLFF
TRBV7-2	-	TRBJ2-3	-	TGTGCCAGCAGCGCGATGGCCGGGCCTACAGATACGCAGTATTTT	CASSAMAGPTDTQYF
TRBV5-6	-	TRBJ1-1	-	TGTGCCAGCAGCTTGGATCATGGGTCCAGGGACACTGAAGCTTTCTTT	CASSLDHGSRDTEAFF
TRBV6-2/TRBV6-3	-	TRBJ2-7	-	TGTGCCAGCAGAAAGGACGGAGGATCTCCATACGAGCAGTACTTC	CASRKDGGSPYEQYF
TRBV2	-	TRBJ2-7	-	TGTGCCAGCAGGTCACAGGGAGGCCACGAGCAGTACTTC	CASRSQGGHEQYF
TRBV9	TRBD1	TRBJ2-7	-	TGTGCCAGCGGACAGGGCCTGCAGGGCTACGAGCAGTACTTC	CASGQGLQGYEQYF
TRBV2	-	TRBJ1-5	few	TGTGCCAGCAGTGAATTGGGAATTAGTGGCAATCAGCCCCAGCATTTT	CASSELGISGNQPQHF
TRBV21-1	-	TRBJ2-7	-	TGTGCCAGCAGCAACGGGACAGGGGCGAGCTCCTACGAGCAGTACTTC	CASSNGTGASSYEQYF
TRBV7-2	-	TRBJ2-1	many	TGTGCCAGCAGCTTAGGGGCGGACTCCTACAATGAGCAGTTCTTC	CASSLGADSYNEQFF
TRBV18	-	TRBJ2-5	many	TGTGCCAGCAGCCCGCCAGGGAGTCAAGAGACCCAGTACTTC	CASSPPGSQETQYF
TRBV10-3	TRBD1	TRBJ1-5	few	TGTGCCATCAGTGGGACAGGGGTTAGCAATCAGCCCCAGCATTTT	CAISGTGVSNQPQHF
TRBV12-3/TRBV12-4	-	TRBJ2-6	-	TGTGCCAGCAGACCGGACGGGTCGGGCTCTGGGGCCAACGTCCTGACTTTC	CASRPDGSGSGANVLTF
TRBV27	-	TRBJ1-1	-	TGTGCCAGCAGTTTAAGGGTCAACCTTGAAGCTTTCTTT	CASSLRVNLEAFF
TRBV2	TRBD2	TRBJ2-5	-	TGCGCCAGCGCTAGCGGAGGGTCGGAGACCCAGTACTTC	CASASGGSETQYF